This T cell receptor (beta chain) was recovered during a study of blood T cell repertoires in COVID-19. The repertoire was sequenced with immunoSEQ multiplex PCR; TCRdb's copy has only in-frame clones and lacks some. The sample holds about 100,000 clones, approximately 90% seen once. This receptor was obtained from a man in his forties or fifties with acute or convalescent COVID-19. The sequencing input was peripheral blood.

The CDR3 nucleotides read TGCGCCAGCAGCTTGGCCCCGAGGTCTAACTATGGCTACACCTTC. It codes for CASSLAPRSNYGYTF. V usage is TRBV5-1 and J usage is TRBJ1-2; no reliable D call. V lost 0 bases, J lost 0 bases, and 9 bases lay in between. The CDR3 spans 15 residues. CDR1 and CDR2 from the germline V gene are SGHRS and YFSETQ.